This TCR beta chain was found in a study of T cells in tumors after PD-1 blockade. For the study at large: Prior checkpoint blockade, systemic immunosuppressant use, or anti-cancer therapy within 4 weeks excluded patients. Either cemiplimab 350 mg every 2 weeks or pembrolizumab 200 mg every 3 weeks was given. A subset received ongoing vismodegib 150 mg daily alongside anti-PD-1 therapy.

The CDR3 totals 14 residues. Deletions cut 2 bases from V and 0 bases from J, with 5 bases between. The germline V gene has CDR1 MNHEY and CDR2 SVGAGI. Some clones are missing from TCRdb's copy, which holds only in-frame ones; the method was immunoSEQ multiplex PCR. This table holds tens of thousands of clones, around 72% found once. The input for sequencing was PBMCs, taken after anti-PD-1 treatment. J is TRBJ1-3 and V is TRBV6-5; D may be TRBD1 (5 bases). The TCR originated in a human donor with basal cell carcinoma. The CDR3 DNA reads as TGTGCCAGCAGTTACGGGACCTCTGGAAACACCATATATTTT. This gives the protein CASSYGTSGNTIYF.